The rows below give T cell receptor beta chains drawn from one sample of a study of technical replicates of blood from a handful of donors. Libraries were prepared by immunoSEQ multiplex PCR; TCRdb keeps only in-frame clonotypes and omits some of them. Of 65,000 to 80,000 clones detected, nearly 95% appear once; the ten largest clones hold about 0.38%. Sequencing was done on a sample of T cells isolated from PBMCs. Receptors originate from a human donor in good health. Each CDR3 is given with its conserved first and last residue. The order of the fields is V gene, clone size, D gene, J gene, CDR3 DNA, CDR3 protein. A D gene is named only where the DNA matches it firmly. Clone sizes are given selectively: once, few, many, or a class where the clone is expanded.

V gene: TRBV4-3
clone size: .
D gene: TRBD2
J gene: TRBJ2-3
CDR3 DNA: TGCGCCAGCAGCCAAGTTTCCAGCGGGAGTGCAGATACGCAGTATTTT
CDR3 protein: CASSQVSSGSADTQYF

V gene: TRBV29-1
clone size: .
D gene: .
J gene: TRBJ2-1
CDR3 DNA: TGCAGCGTTGCGGGACTTTTTTCCTACAATGAGCAGTTCTTC
CDR3 protein: CSVAGLFSYNEQFF

V gene: TRBV27
clone size: .
D gene: .
J gene: TRBJ2-7
CDR3 DNA: TGTGCCAGCAGTTTATCTACAGGGAACGACTACGAGCAGTACTTC
CDR3 protein: CASSLSTGNDYEQYF

V gene: TRBV7-9
clone size: .
D gene: TRBD1
J gene: TRBJ1-2
CDR3 DNA: TGTGCCAGCAGCTCGACCGGGACAGGGGGTAAGATAGACTATGGCTACACCTTC
CDR3 protein: CASSSTGTGGKIDYGYTF

V gene: TRBV5-1
clone size: .
D gene: .
J gene: TRBJ2-3
CDR3 DNA: TGCGCCAGCGGCGGGTCTTACACAGATACGCAGTATTTT
CDR3 protein: CASGGSYTDTQYF

V gene: TRBV30
clone size: .
D gene: TRBD2
J gene: TRBJ2-1
CDR3 DNA: TGTGCCTGGAGTACGGGAGGGCCTAGGTTCTTC
CDR3 protein: CAWSTGGPRFF

V gene: TRBV19
clone size: once
D gene: TRBD2
J gene: TRBJ2-7
CDR3 DNA: TGTGCCAGTAGTTTGTCTAGCGGGAGCTCCAGATACGAGCAGTACTTC
CDR3 protein: CASSLSSGSSRYEQYF

V gene: TRBV6-6
clone size: .
D gene: TRBD1
J gene: TRBJ1-2
CDR3 DNA: TGTGCCAGCAGTACGACAGGGGAAGGCTACACCTTC
CDR3 protein: CASSTTGEGYTF

V gene: TRBV6-6
clone size: .
D gene: TRBD2
J gene: TRBJ2-2
CDR3 DNA: TGTGCCAGCAGTTACCGGGAGGGCAGGGAGCTGTTTTTT
CDR3 protein: CASSYREGRELFF

V gene: TRBV6-5
clone size: .
D gene: .
J gene: TRBJ1-5
CDR3 DNA: TGTGCCAGCAGTTACGCCGGTAATCAGCCCCAGCATTTT
CDR3 protein: CASSYAGNQPQHF

V gene: TRBV27
clone size: .
D gene: TRBD1
J gene: TRBJ1-5
CDR3 DNA: TGTGCCACCTCCGGGGACAGGGGTGGACAGCCCCAGCATTTT
CDR3 protein: CATSGDRGGQPQHF

V gene: TRBV27
clone size: .
D gene: TRBD2
J gene: TRBJ2-3
CDR3 DNA: TGTGCCAGCAGTTTAGGACTAGGCCCCACAGATACGCAGTATTTT
CDR3 protein: CASSLGLGPTDTQYF

V gene: TRBV11-2
clone size: few
D gene: .
J gene: TRBJ1-5
CDR3 DNA: TGTGCCAGCAGCGGTCAGGGCATGGGTCAGCCCCAGCATTTT
CDR3 protein: CASSGQGMGQPQHF

V gene: TRBV7-3
clone size: .
D gene: .
J gene: TRBJ2-5
CDR3 DNA: TGTGCCAGCAGCCCCCCTGGGACGGGAGAGGGACGCCAAGAGACCCAGTACTTC
CDR3 protein: CASSPPGTGEGRQETQYF

V gene: TRBV30
clone size: once
D gene: TRBD1
J gene: TRBJ2-6
CDR3 DNA: TGTGCCCTAGACAGGGATGGGGCCAACGTCCTGACTTTC
CDR3 protein: CALDRDGANVLTF

V gene: TRBV4-1
clone size: .
D gene: .
J gene: TRBJ2-5
CDR3 DNA: TGCGCCAGCAGCCAAGATCAAGGGGTACTAGAGACCCAGTACTTC
CDR3 protein: CASSQDQGVLETQYF

V gene: TRBV28
clone size: .
D gene: .
J gene: TRBJ2-3
CDR3 DNA: TGTGCCAGCAGTTTACGAGATACGCAGTATTTT
CDR3 protein: CASSLRDTQYF

V gene: TRBV6-5
clone size: .
D gene: TRBD2
J gene: TRBJ2-1
CDR3 DNA: TGTGCCAGCAGAACTAGCGGCAATGAGCAGTTCTTC
CDR3 protein: CASRTSGNEQFF

V gene: TRBV27
clone size: .
D gene: .
J gene: TRBJ1-5
CDR3 DNA: TGTGCCAGCAGTCTCCTCGGGGGGCAGCCCCAGCATTTT
CDR3 protein: CASSLLGGQPQHF

V gene: TRBV29-1
clone size: .
D gene: TRBD2
J gene: TRBJ2-1
CDR3 DNA: TGCAGCGTTGAAAAGGGCGGCGGGAGCTCCTACAATGAGCAGTTCTTC
CDR3 protein: CSVEKGGGSSYNEQFF

V gene: TRBV6-5
clone size: .
D gene: .
J gene: TRBJ1-1
CDR3 DNA: TGTGCCAGCAGTTCAACCTGGGCTGGGGAGACTGAAGCTTTCTTT
CDR3 protein: CASSSTWAGETEAFF

V gene: TRBV6-5
clone size: .
D gene: TRBD1
J gene: TRBJ1-5
CDR3 DNA: TGTGCCAGCATTCTCGGACAGGCAAGACAGCCCCAGCATTTT
CDR3 protein: CASILGQARQPQHF